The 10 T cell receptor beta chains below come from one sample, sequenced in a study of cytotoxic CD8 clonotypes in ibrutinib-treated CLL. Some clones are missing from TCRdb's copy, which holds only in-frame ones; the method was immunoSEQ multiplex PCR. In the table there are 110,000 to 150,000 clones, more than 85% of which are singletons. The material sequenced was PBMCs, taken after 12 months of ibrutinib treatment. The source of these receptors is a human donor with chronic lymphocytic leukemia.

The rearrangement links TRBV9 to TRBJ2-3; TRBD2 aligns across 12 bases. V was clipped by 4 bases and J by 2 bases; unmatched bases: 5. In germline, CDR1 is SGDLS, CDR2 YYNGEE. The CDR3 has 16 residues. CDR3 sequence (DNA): TGTGCCAGCAGCCCAGGACTAGCGGGATACACAGATACGCAGTATTTT. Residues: CASSPGLAGYTDTQYF. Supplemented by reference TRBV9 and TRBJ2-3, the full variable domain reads DSGVTQTPKHLITATGQRVTLRCSPRSGDLSVYWYQQSLDQGLQFLIQYYNGEERAKGNILERFSAQQFPDLHSELNLSSLELGDSALYFCASSPGLAGYTDTQYFGPGTRLTVL.

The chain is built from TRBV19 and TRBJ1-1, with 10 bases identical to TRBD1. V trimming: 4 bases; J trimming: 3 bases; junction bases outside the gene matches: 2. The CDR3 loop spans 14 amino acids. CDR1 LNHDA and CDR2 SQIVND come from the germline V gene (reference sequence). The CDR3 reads CASSRQGADTEAFF. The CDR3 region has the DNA TGTGCCAGTAGTAGACAGGGGGCAGACACTGAAGCTTTCTTT.

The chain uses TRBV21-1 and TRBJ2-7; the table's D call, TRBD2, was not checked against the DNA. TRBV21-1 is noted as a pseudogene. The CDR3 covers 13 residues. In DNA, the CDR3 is TGTGCCAGCGCTTGGGACTTCTCCTACGAGCAGTACTTC. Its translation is CASAWDFSYEQYF.

CDR3 residues: CASSDTGASSYEQYF. DNA for the CDR3: TGCGCCAGCAGCGACACAGGGGCAAGCTCCTACGAGCAGTACTTC. The genes are TRBV5-1 and TRBJ2-7, with 7 bases aligning to TRBD1. With V trimmed by 4 bases and J by 0 bases, 7 bases remained unmatched. The germline V gene has CDR1 SGHRS and CDR2 YFSETQ. The CDR3 consists of 15 residues. The full variable domain, rest sourced from reference TRBV5-1 and TRBJ2-7, is KAGVTQTPRYLIKTRGQQVTLSCSPISGHRSVSWYQQTPGQGLQFLFEYFSETQRNKGNFPGRFSGRQFSNSRSEMNVSTLELGDSALYLCASSDTGASSYEQYFGPGTRLTVT.

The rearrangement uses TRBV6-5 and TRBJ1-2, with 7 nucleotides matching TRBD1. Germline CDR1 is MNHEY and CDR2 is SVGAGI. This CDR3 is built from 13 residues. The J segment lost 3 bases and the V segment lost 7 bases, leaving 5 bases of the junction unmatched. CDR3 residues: CASTSQGYYGYTF. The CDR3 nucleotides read TGTGCCAGCACCTCACAGGGGTACTATGGCTACACCTTC.

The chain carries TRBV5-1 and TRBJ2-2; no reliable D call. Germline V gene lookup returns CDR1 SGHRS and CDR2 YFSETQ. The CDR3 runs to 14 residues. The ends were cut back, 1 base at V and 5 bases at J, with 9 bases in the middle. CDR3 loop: CASSLKPSTGELFF. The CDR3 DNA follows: TGCGCCAGCAGCTTGAAACCTTCTACCGGGGAGCTGTTTTTT. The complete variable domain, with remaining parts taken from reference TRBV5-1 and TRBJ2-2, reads KAGVTQTPRYLIKTRGQQVTLSCSPISGHRSVSWYQQTPGQGLQFLFEYFSETQRNKGNFPGRFSGRQFSNSRSEMNVSTLELGDSALYLCASSLKPSTGELFFGEGSRLTVL.

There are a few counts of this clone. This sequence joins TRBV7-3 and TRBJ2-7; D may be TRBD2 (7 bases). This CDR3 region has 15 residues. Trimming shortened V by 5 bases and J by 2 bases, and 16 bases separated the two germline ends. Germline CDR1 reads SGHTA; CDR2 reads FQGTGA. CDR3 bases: TGTGCCAGCAGCCCAACCGGGGGGCAGGCCTACGAGCAGTACTTC. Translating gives CASSPTGGQAYEQYF.

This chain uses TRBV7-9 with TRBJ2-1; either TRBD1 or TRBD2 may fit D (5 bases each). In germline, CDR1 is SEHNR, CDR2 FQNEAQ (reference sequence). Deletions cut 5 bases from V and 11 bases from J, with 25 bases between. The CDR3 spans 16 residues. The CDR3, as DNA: TGTGCCAGCAGCCCCCGGGGCAGTAGCACCGATCTCAAGCAGTTCTTC. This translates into CASSPRGSSTDLKQFF.

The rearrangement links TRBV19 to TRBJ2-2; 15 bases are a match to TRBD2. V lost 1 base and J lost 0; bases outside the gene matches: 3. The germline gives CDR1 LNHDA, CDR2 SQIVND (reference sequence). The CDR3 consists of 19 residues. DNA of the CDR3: TGTGCCAGTAGTATAGGGGGACTAGCGGGAGGTACGAACACCGGGGAGCTGTTTTTT. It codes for CASSIGGLAGGTNTGELFF.

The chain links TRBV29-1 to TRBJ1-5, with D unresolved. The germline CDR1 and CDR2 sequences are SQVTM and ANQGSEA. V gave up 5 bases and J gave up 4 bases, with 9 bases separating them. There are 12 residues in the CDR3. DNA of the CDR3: TGCAGCGTTACTAGCGGTAATCAGCCCCAGCATTTT. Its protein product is CSVTSGNQPQHF.